This T cell receptor (beta chain) comes out of a study of glioma-infiltrating T cells. General study results and limits: Above-expected tissue-blood divergence occurred in all gliomas, most in low-grade ones. Only very few CDR3 sequences appeared in both tissue and blood.

The CDR3 loop spans 14 amino acids. Per germline, CDR1 SGHVS and CDR2 FQNEAQ. V was trimmed by 2 bases and J by 4 bases, leaving 12 bases between them. This clonotype was recorded at least ten times. Its antigen remains unidentified. Using RNA template, CDR3s of TCR alpha and beta were amplified with iRepertoire arm-PCR. For one-step reverse transcription and amplification, 100-400 ng of tissue mRNA or PBMC total RNA was used. In TCRdb, the multiplex PCR reads were re-called with MiXCR into one record per CDR3 protein. Among some 40,000 distinct CDR3 sequences listed, around 22% were seen once. Material: glioma tissue, nonneoplastic brain tissue, or PBMCs (not recorded which). The chain combines TRBV7-8 with TRBJ2-7, with D maybe TRBD1 (5 bases). This receptor was taken from a human donor with low-grade glioma or glioblastoma, undergoing nonglioma brain surgery, or in good health (not recorded which). Here the CDR3 reads CASSLSGSGYEQYF. CDR3 nucleotides: TGTGCCAGCAGCTTAAGTGGGTCAGGGTACGAGCAGTACTTC.